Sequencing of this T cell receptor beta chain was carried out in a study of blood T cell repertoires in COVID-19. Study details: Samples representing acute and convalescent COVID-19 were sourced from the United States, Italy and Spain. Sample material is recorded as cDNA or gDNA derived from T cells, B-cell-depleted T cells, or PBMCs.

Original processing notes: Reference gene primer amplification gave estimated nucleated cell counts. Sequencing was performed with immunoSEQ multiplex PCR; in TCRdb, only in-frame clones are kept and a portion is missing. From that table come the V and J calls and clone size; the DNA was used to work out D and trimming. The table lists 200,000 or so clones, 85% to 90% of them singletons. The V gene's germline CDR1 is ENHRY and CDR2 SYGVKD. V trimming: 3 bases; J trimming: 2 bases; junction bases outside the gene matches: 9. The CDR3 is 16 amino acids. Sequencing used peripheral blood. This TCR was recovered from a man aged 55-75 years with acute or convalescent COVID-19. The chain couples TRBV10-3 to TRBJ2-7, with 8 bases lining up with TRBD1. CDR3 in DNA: TGTGCCATCAGTGAATCCGGGACAGGTGCCCCCTACGAGCAGTACTTC. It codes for CAISESGTGAPYEQYF.